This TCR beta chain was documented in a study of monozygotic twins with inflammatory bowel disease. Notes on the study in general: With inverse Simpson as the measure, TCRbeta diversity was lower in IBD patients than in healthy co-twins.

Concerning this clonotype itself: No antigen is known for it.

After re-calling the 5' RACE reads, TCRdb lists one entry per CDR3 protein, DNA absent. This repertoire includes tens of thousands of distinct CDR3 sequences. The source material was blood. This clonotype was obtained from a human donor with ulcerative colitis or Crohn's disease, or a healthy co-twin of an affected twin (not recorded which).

CDR3 in amino acids: CASTKIGDTQYF. V usage is TRBV12-3 or TRBV12-4 and J usage is TRBJ2-3. This CDR3 is built from 12 residues.